The clone carrying this T cell receptor (beta chain) was seen a handful of times. Its specificity is unknown. The CDR3 consists of 14 residues. Trimming shortened V by 2 bases and J by 2 bases, and 9 bases separated the two germline ends. Germline-derived CDR1 and CDR2 are GTSNPN and SVGIG (reference sequence). Template material for amplifying TCR beta CDR3 regions consisted of RNA transcripts. HTBI primers were employed in a first-round RT-PCR of the TCR CDR3. Via MiXCR, TCRdb re-called the multiplex PCR reads, giving one row per CDR3 protein. The sample lists approximately 600,000 distinct CDR3 sequences; under 25% were seen once. In the ophthalmopathy cohort, Clinical Activity Score was at least 3, NOSPECS grade at least 4, and duration under 3 months. This record belongs to a study of T cells in Graves' hyperthyroidism and ophthalmopathy. Overall study findings and caveats: In validation, the model predicted ophthalmopathy. These predictions came a median around 5.9 months before onset. Clonotypes that were expanded in thyroid above 0.001 mostly appeared in blood too. From stable hyperthyroidism, ophthalmopathy was set apart by a 13 V-J model.

The sample was blood. This receptor was obtained from a man aged 30 to 39 with Graves' ophthalmopathy. This chain connects TRBV30 to TRBJ2-2, with D perhaps matching TRBD2 (5 bases). DNA for the CDR3: TGTGCCTGGAGTCGTGACTACAACACCGGGGAGCTGTTTTTT. Its translation: CAWSRDYNTGELFF.